One and the same sample provided the 5 T cell receptor beta chains below, sequenced in a study of blood T cell repertoires in COVID-19. The method was immunoSEQ multiplex PCR; TCRdb's version includes in-frame clones alone and lacks a portion of them. The profile shows 270,000 or so clones, roughly 90% of them singletons. Sequencing was done on a sample of peripheral blood. The receptors were sampled from a woman in her 40s who had recovered from COVID-19.

The rearrangement joins TRBV7-2 to TRBJ2-5, with TRBD1 identical over 8 bases. With V trimmed by 1 base and J by 1 base, 2 bases remained unmatched. Looked up from germline, CDR1 is SGHTA and CDR2 is FQGNSA. This CDR3 region has 15 residues. The CDR3 DNA reads as TGTGCCAGCAGCTTAGGGACAGGGACCCAAGAGACCCAGTACTTC. This sequence encodes CASSLGTGTQETQYF.

This chain links TRBV7-3 with TRBJ2-3; 11 nucleotides match TRBD2. V was clipped by 5 bases and J by 3 bases; unmatched bases: 10. The CDR3 is made up of 17 amino acids. The V gene's germline CDR1 is SGHTA and CDR2 FQGTGA. As DNA, the CDR3 is TGTGCCAGCAGCCCGGGAGGACTAGCGGGTGGGACAGATACGCAGTATTTT. Residues: CASSPGGLAGGTDTQYF.

DNA for the CDR3: TGTGCCAGCAGCCTAGGGCCAGACCCGTGGTCTAGCGGGTCTAAACATTACAATGAGCAGTTCTTC. Its translation is CASSLGPDPWSSGSKHYNEQFF. This sequence joins TRBV9 and TRBJ2-1; TRBD2 matches 8 bases. From germline, CDR1 is SGDLS and CDR2 YYNGEE. With 4 bases clipped from V and 4 bases from J, the junction kept 28 bases outside the gene matches. The CDR3 totals 22 residues.

The rearrangement joins TRBV5-4 to TRBJ2-3, with a tentative D call TRBD1 (6 bases). The CDR3 is 16 amino acids. Trimming removed 3 bases at V and 2 bases at J, with 16 bases between. The germline gives CDR1 SGHNT, CDR2 YYREEE (reference sequence). CDR3 sequence (DNA): TGTGCCAGCAGCTCTGGGGGCGGCCATCCCACAGATACGCAGTATTTT. Translated: CASSSGGGHPTDTQYF.

The rearrangement joins TRBV28 to TRBJ1-6, with a tentative D call TRBD1 (6 bases). This CDR3 is 16 amino acids long. V dropped 4 bases and J dropped 10 bases, with 20 bases sitting between them. Germline-derived CDR1 and CDR2 are MDHEN and SYDVKM. The CDR3 reads CASSSPTGTWGSPLHF. The CDR3 DNA follows: TGTGCCAGCAGTTCCCCGACAGGCACGTGGGGGTCACCCCTCCACTTT.